This is a list of T cell receptor beta chains from one sample in a study of blood T cell repertoires in COVID-19. This table comes from immunoSEQ multiplex PCR, and its TCRdb copy is limited to in-frame clones, with some not included. The sample lists about 160,000 clones; 65% to 85% were seen once. Input material: PBMCs or T cells enriched from blood (not recorded which). These receptors originate from a woman aged 50 to 65 in a cohort exposed to, infected with or recovered from COVID-19 (not recorded which). The CDR3 runs from the conserved cysteine through the conserved F or W. The order of the fields is J gene, V gene, clone size, D gene, CDR3 protein, CDR3 DNA. The D gene is left open where the match is weak. Some rows mark clone size as missing; the rest say once, few, many or name a class of expanded clone.

TRBJ1-1 | TRBV19 | NA | NA | CASTGSGVDTEAFF | TGTGCCAGTACGGGATCAGGGGTAGACACTGAAGCTTTCTTT
TRBJ2-7 | TRBV12-2 | once | NA | CASRLNPRDRGQGEQYF | TGTGCAAGTCGCTTGAATCCCCGGGACAGGGGGCAGGGCGAGCAGTACTTC
TRBJ1-2 | TRBV11-2 | NA | TRBD1 | CASSRAGTGVNYGYTF | TGTGCCAGCAGCCGAGCCGGGACAGGGGTTAACTATGGCTACACCTTC
TRBJ2-5 | TRBV7-2 | NA | TRBD2 | CASSLDRPSGEETQYF | TGTGCCAGCAGCTTAGACCGGCCTAGCGGCGAAGAGACCCAGTACTTC
TRBJ2-5 | TRBV19 | NA | NA | CASSGGGIEGETQYF | TGTGCCAGTAGTGGGGGAGGCATCGAAGGAGAGACCCAGTACTTC
TRBJ1-5 | TRBV7-2 | NA | NA | CASSLSPGSSNQPQHF | TGTGCCAGCAGCTTATCTCCGGGGTCTAGCAATCAGCCCCAGCATTTT
TRBJ1-1 | TRBV9 | NA | NA | CASSVAQGPQGAEAFF | TGTGCCAGCAGCGTAGCTCAGGGGCCCCAGGGCGCTGAAGCTTTCTTT
TRBJ1-4 | TRBV10-3 | NA | TRBD1 | CATQTGTGEKLFF | TGTGCCACCCAGACAGGGACTGGTGAAAAACTGTTTTTT
TRBJ2-5 | TRBV4-1 | NA | NA | CASSQDSQETQYF | TGCGCCAGCAGCCAAGACAGCCAAGAGACCCAGTACTTC
TRBJ2-6 | TRBV19 | NA | NA | CASSLNGPFGGSSGANVLTF | TGTGCCAGTAGTCTTAATGGGCCTTTTGGGGGGAGCTCTGGGGCCAACGTCCTGACTTTC
TRBJ2-1 | TRBV10-1 | NA | NA | CASSDSGHGFYNEQFF | TGCGCCAGCAGTGATTCAGGACATGGGTTCTACAATGAGCAGTTCTTC
TRBJ2-7 | TRBV19 | NA | TRBD1 | CASSGQAGYEQYF | TGTGCCAGTAGCGGACAGGCCGGCTACGAGCAGTACTTC
TRBJ1-4 | TRBV29-1 | once | NA | CSGRQLNEKLFF | TGCAGCGGTCGACAGCTTAATGAAAAACTGTTTTTT
TRBJ1-1 | TRBV30 | few | NA | CAWLRAPGTNTEAFF | TGTGCCTGGTTAAGGGCCCCGGGAACGAACACTGAAGCTTTCTTT
TRBJ1-5 | TRBV29-1 | NA | TRBD1 | CSAGTDSNQPQHF | TGCAGCGCCGGGACAGATAGCAATCAGCCCCAGCATTTT
TRBJ2-3 | TRBV27 | NA | NA | CASSNAGSRGPTHTQYF | TGTGCCAGCAGTAACGCCGGGAGCAGAGGTCCCACACATACGCAGTATTTT
TRBJ2-7 | TRBV25-1 | NA | NA | CASSEPSRGNYEQYF | TGTGCCAGCAGTGAACCTTCGAGGGGGAACTACGAGCAGTACTTC